This record looks at one TCR beta chain sequence and its context. The antigen is unknown. The data are from a study of cytomegalovirus exposure and HLA in healthy donors. Regarding the study as a whole: In a later analysis, across HLA loci, associated TCR counts were highest for DRB1, lowest for HLA-C. Rarity marked most TCR sequences, yet some public TCRs occurred in many donors. There was a cluster of highly shared sequence variants that was likely a sequencing artifact.

Germline CDR1 reads LNHDA; CDR2 reads SQIVND (reference sequence). This CDR3 contains 14 residues. Between the trimmed V and J ends, which lost 5 bases and 5 bases, there was a span of 16 bases. This PCR relied on a set of 60 Vbeta primers and 13 Jbeta primers. Produced via immunoSEQ multiplex PCR; TCRdb's table is partial and in-frame only. The data hold about 94,000 clones, with approximately 75% observed a single time. Every donor was a healthy person donating bone marrow. The chain links TRBV19 to TRBJ2-7; perhaps TRBD1 as D (6 bases). This receptor was identified in a woman aged 40 to 55 in good health and CMV-seronegative. Sequenced input: PBMCs. As DNA, the CDR3 is TGTGCCAGTAGTCTTAGGACAGCCTTCGACGAGCAGTACTTC. This sequence encodes CASSLRTAFDEQYF.